This T cell receptor beta chain was documented in a study of T cell responses to AZD1222 COVID-19 vaccine (TCRdb year 2021). General notes on the study: AZD1222 recipients with second doses at about 4 weeks or about 12 weeks were pooled, because spike-specific TCR depth and breadth did not differ between schedules. TCR sequencing covered over 230 trial participants: 200 to 220 given two doses of AZD1222 and about 26 given two doses of MenACWY control vaccine. Trial participants were enrolled into age subgroups of 18-55, 56-69 and 70-plus years, which contained roughly 140, 27 and 60 TCR-sequenced participants, respectively.

Results and caveats for the whole study, not just this receptor: CD4 TCRs associated with the vaccine covered the entire spike protein, and the dominant responses were in regions 160-218 and 743-854. Because no samples from the day 14 peak response were available, repertoires could be characterized only after the peak T cell response. After two AZD1222 doses, spike-specific TCR breadth and depth were significantly higher than at day 0 and than in MenACWY recipients. Most participants were white British and females outnumbered males, and the authors suggested that clonal diversity may have been underestimated. In the small 56-69-year group, the increase in depth fell short of significance, most likely because of low power. Reportedly, almost half of the unique spike-specific TCRs recognized epitopes lying outside the regions that are mutated in the B.1.351 and B.1.1.7 variants. Only a handful of AZD1222 recipients were SARS-CoV-2 seropositive at baseline, limiting conclusions about previously exposed vaccinees.

Read against the paper, the sample's time point label means: baseline before first vaccination. The vaccinee samples were drawn from two UK trials, COV001 and COV002, one of which was a single-blind randomized controlled phase 2/3 trial testing AZD1222 (ChAdOx1 nCoV-19) in healthy adults. For TCRbeta chain sequencing, PBMC samples from trial participants were taken at day 0 and at day 28 after the second dose. The CDR3 regions of human TCRbeta chains were analyzed by immunosequencing. Under the source paper's analysis protocol: TCRs in the repertoires were matched against a reference library of SARS-CoV-2-specific TCRs that had been generated with the MIRA antigen-specificity platform. Breadth meant the fraction of unique TCRs that were SARS-CoV-2-associated, whereas depth meant the fraction of total T cells that were SARS-CoV-2-associated. Using the MIRA data, each spike-specific TCR was mapped to the spike region that the TCR reacts to and placed in a CD4 or CD8 class. Log10-transformed breadth and depth values were compared by one-way ANOVA with Sidak's multiple comparisons tests. The immuneACCESS repertoire file appears here via TCRdb, limited to in-frame rearrangements. These files lack a portion of the clones; in checked studies, under half of the deficit traces to unresolved V genes, and the cause of the others is not known. Clone size and the V and J calls come from that table; the DNA yielded D and trimming. The sample data list some 120,000 clones, and roughly nine tenths of these were observed just once. The top ten clonotypes cover about 5.3% of the sample.

Notes on this clone: Its cognate antigen has yet to be identified. Base qualities are not at hand, and no much larger clone is one base apart.

Counted from cysteine to phenylalanine, this CDR3 has 19 amino acids. Left in the record is the CDR3 DNA by itself, 57 bases read in frame from the first base. From the germline V gene, CDR1 is SGDLS and CDR2 is YYNGEE. The germline V end is reduced by 1 base and the J end by 8 bases; junction bases left unmatched: 18. Source: peripheral blood, taken on day 0 of AZD1222 vaccination. This sequence originates from an adult in good health. The chain is assembled from TRBV9 and TRBJ1-4; 9 central nucleotides agree with TRBD1. The nucleotide sequence is TGTGCCAGCAGCGTATCACCCGGGACAGGGTCCTCCCCGCGGGAAAAACTGTTTTTT. This translates into CASSVSPGTGSSPREKLFF.